This paragraph covers one T cell receptor (beta chain) sequence. In the study's own analysis: Amplification with reference gene primers provided the estimates of nucleated cell counts. Clones were read by immunoSEQ multiplex PCR, and TCRdb kept only the in-frame ones, dropping some. From that table come the V and J calls and clone size; the DNA was used to work out D and trimming. The top ten clones hold 1.2% of a sample with 300,000 to 450,000 clones, approximately 90% of them seen once. Participant-reported clinical history was the basis for cohort assignment. Looked up from germline, CDR1 is SGHVS and CDR2 is FQNEAQ. Trimming at V came to 1 base and at J to 4 bases, leaving 2 bases not matched to a gene. CDR3 size: 15 residues. This sample was taken from a study of blood T cell repertoires in COVID-19.

This TCR was recovered from a woman between 18 and 30 years old who had recovered from COVID-19. Specimen: PBMCs or T cells enriched from blood (not recorded which). The V gene is TRBV7-8, the J gene TRBJ1-4; 8 nucleotides match TRBD1. The DNA of the CDR3 is TGTGCCAGCAGCTTAGGGACAGGGATTAATGAAAAACTGTTTTTT. It translates to CASSLGTGINEKLFF.